The source of this T cell receptor beta chain is a study of control samples from healthy donors and cancer patients. Only one count was recorded for this clone. Clones were read by immunoSEQ multiplex PCR, and TCRdb kept only the in-frame ones, dropping some. The table lists fewer than 30,000 clones, about 83% of them singletons. Germline lookup yields CDR1 MNHEY and CDR2 SVGEGT. The CDR3 covers 11 residues. V was cut by 6 bases and J by 8 bases, with 10 bases left in between. This rearrangement joins TRBV6-2 or TRBV6-3 to TRBJ1-2, with a tentative D call TRBD1 (6 bases). This receptor was taken from a woman aged 40 to 50 with lung cancer. The sequenced material came from PBMCs. The CDR3 reads CASSHGGGYTF. The CDR3 DNA is TGTGCCAGCAGCCACGGGGGCGGCTACACCTTC.